This is a list of T cell receptor beta chains from one sample in a study of T cells after posttransplantation cyclophosphamide. Profiling relied on immunoSEQ multiplex PCR, and the TCRdb table lists in-frame clones only, not all of them. This table holds 9,500 to 15,000 clones, 81% found once. The sample in question was PBMCs, obtained around 350 days after allogeneic stem cell transplant with calcineurin inhibitor and methotrexate. These receptors all stem from a male patient between 25 and 39 years old who received an allogeneic stem cell transplant from an unrelated donor, was CMV-positive, and had acute GVHD only. Some of these T cells may belong to the graft donor. Each CDR3 is given without its conserved first and last residue. D genes are given only for firm matches. Size tells how often a clone was seen (once, few, many) or the class of an expanded clone, and some rows leave it out.

d_gene,abundance,j_gene,v_gene,CDR3aa
-,-,TRBJ1-5,TRBV12-5,ASGWGGTIGQPQH
-,-,TRBJ2-2,TRBV6-5,ASSYSIAPTGELF
TRBD1,-,TRBJ2-7,TRBV6-1,ANETGAYEQY
TRBD1,-,TRBJ2-7,TRBV28,ASSPHRGDGYEQY
-,-,TRBJ2-7,TRBV7-2,ASSLQYEQY
-,-,TRBJ1-5,TRBV7-2,ASSTWGGTNQPQH
-,-,TRBJ1-5,TRBV7-9,ASSPREVLPQH
TRBD1,once,TRBJ1-1,TRBV7-8,ASSPYRDRADTEAF
-,-,TRBJ2-7,TRBV27,ASSLSWQGSYEQY
-,-,TRBJ2-3,TRBV5-1,ASSSPGATDTQY
-,-,TRBJ2-3,TRBV7-2,ASSLWQISTDTQY
-,-,TRBJ1-2,TRBV6-1,ASSEEAGGNGYT
TRBD2,few,TRBJ2-7,TRBV6-5,ASSYGGGGPYEQY
TRBD1,-,TRBJ1-2,TRBV9,ASSVGQGVGGYT
TRBD1,-,TRBJ1-5,TRBV6-5,ASIADRNSNQPQH
-,-,TRBJ1-4,TRBV4-3,ASSQDKEGLKKLF
TRBD2,-,TRBJ2-3,TRBV19,ASSSQTSVDTDTQY
TRBD1,-,TRBJ2-2,TRBV6-1,ARGTANTGELF
-,-,TRBJ1-1,TRBV7-3,ASSLDPGMNTEAF
-,-,TRBJ1-2,TRBV29-1,SVLTHYGYT
TRBD1,-,TRBJ1-5,TRBV4-1,ASSQDEFGMGQGNQPQH
TRBD1,few,TRBJ2-7,TRBV15,ATSRTGATYEQY
-,-,TRBJ2-7,TRBV2,ASMDDRSGYEQY
-,-,TRBJ2-1,TRBV6-5,ASSYMGGGNEQF
-,-,TRBJ1-2,TRBV7-9,ASSSPSYYGYI
TRBD1,-,TRBJ1-2,TRBV7-2,ASSFRYRGQDGYT
TRBD2,-,TRBJ2-1,TRBV4-1,ASSQGKRGGEYNEQF
TRBD1,-,TRBJ1-4,TRBV7-8,ASSLGTGGNEKLF
-,-,TRBJ2-2,TRBV7-2,ASSLAGATGELF
-,few,TRBJ1-5,TRBV21-1,ASSIGFVGVRQPQH
TRBD1,-,TRBJ1-5,TRBV27,ASSPGQSNQPQH
-,-,TRBJ2-7,TRBV6-5,ASSIANEQY
-,medium-sized,TRBJ2-3,TRBV5-1,ASSLDSSTDTQY
-,-,TRBJ1-2,TRBV7-9,ASSLAVVVQGGYT
TRBD2,-,TRBJ2-7,TRBV4-2,ASSQEGSGKDEQY
-,-,TRBJ2-7,TRBV9,ASSPPGSYEQY
TRBD1,few,TRBJ2-5,TRBV2,ASSLGTEQETQY
-,-,TRBJ1-1,TRBV28,ASSPIKNTEAF
TRBD2,-,TRBJ2-7,TRBV28,ASSYLRDYSYEQY
TRBD2,-,TRBJ2-1,TRBV10-3,AISALGTSGSSYNEQF
TRBD1,-,TRBJ1-5,TRBV5-1,ASRQGIGLDQPQH
-,-,TRBJ1-1,TRBV29-1,SARGGPNTEAF
TRBD2,-,TRBJ2-7,TRBV6-5,ASSSSFSGFSYEQY
TRBD1,once,TRBJ1-1,TRBV27,ASRGQGHTEAF
-,-,TRBJ1-2,TRBV6-5,ASSYSQGNYGYT
TRBD2,-,TRBJ2-5,TRBV7-9,ASSLATQRGNHKETQY
TRBD1,-,TRBJ2-1,TRBV29-1,SVALRDRATYNEQF
TRBD1,-,TRBJ2-7,TRBV4-1,ASSYPGQGTEQY
TRBD1,-,TRBJ2-7,TRBV29-1,SVAGTGQVLSSYEQY
-,-,TRBJ1-1,TRBV6-6,ASSFAGNTEAF
TRBD1,once,TRBJ2-7,TRBV4-1,ASSPRGWDRVHEQY
TRBD2,once,TRBJ2-5,TRBV2,ASTSTGLAGVETQY
-,-,TRBJ1-2,TRBV7-2,ASSVTGNYGYT
-,few,TRBJ2-5,TRBV4-1,ASSPQGQGVPETQY
-,-,TRBJ1-1,TRBV27,ASSPRRETEAF
TRBD1,-,TRBJ1-1,TRBV7-2,ASSLEASGGKNTEAF
TRBD1,-,TRBJ2-7,TRBV19,ATKPGTASYEQY
TRBD2,-,TRBJ2-7,TRBV4-3,ASSPVAGTPYERY